This T cell receptor beta chain was recovered during a study of T-cell reconstitution after alpha-beta-depleted transplantation in children. Germline-derived CDR1 and CDR2 are SQVTM and ANQGSEA. V was pared by 3 bases and J by 14 bases, with 22 bases between. This CDR3 is 13 amino acids long. As for this clonotype: Its antigen is not known.

Study-wide results and limits: Expanded graft clones, several hundred of them, were reportedly the source of alpha-beta T cells about two months after transplant.

Unique molecular identifiers were used to barcode this TCRbeta library. TCRdb re-called the PCR reads through MiXCR, storing one row per CDR3 protein. The sample has about 580,000 distinct CDR3 sequences, roughly 23% seen once. The receptor comes from a boy younger than two who had a stem cell transplant for acute myeloid leukemia, so the T cells may come from the graft donor. V is TRBV29-1 and J is TRBJ1-2, with D unclear. The source material was PBMCs, mostly from graft donor cells, sampled 360 days after TCRalphabeta/CD19-depleted stem cell transplant. The CDR3: CSVDRQATGSGTF. CDR3 nucleotide sequence: TGCAGCGTTGACCGCCAGGCCACGGGTTCCGGGACCTTC. The full variable domain, in which reference TRBV29-1 and TRBJ1-2 provide the parts outside the CDR3, is SAVISQKPSRDICQRGTSLTIQCQVDSQVTMMFWYRQQPGQSLTLIATANQGSEATYESGFVIDKFPISRPNLTFSTLTVSNMSPEDSSIYLCSVDRQATGSGTFGSGTRLTVV.